This entry features one T cell receptor beta chain sequence. Its matching antigen is unknown. In germline, CDR1 is SGHTA, CDR2 FQGTGA. The CDR3 sequence is 14 residues long. The sample belongs to a study of monozygotic twins with inflammatory bowel disease. Study-wide points: For IBD patients, clonotypes shared with others were fewer than for healthy twins, especially with disease activity. In patient repertoires, differing immunosuppressive treatments may have added some variability.

UMIs bearing a 6-nucleotide sample barcode were added through template switching. TCRdb re-called the 5' RACE reads and shows each CDR3 protein once, DNA omitted. Here the sample table reports fewer than 150,000 distinct CDR3 sequences. Donors gave over 2 ml of blood apiece. J is TRBJ1-6 and V is TRBV7-3. Sequenced: blood. This receptor was obtained from a human donor with ulcerative colitis or Crohn's disease, or a healthy co-twin of an affected twin (not recorded which). The CDR3 reads CASSLTGPNSPLHF.